What follows is one T cell receptor (beta chain) and its context. Its antigen is undetermined. The read falls 3 residues short of the CDR3 end, and the missing part is taken from the germline J gene. Germline loops: CDR1 SEHNR, CDR2 FQNEAQ (reference sequence). This CDR3 is 15 amino acids long. Trimming left V 2 bases short and J 3 bases short, with 13 bases between. Data came from immunoSEQ multiplex PCR; TCRdb stores just in-frame clones and leaves some out. In all, the sample yields about 19,000 clones. This entry belongs to a study of T cells in women clearing cervical HPV infection. In the study overall: Controls gave blood once infection was undetectable; cases at lesion identification. For cases, blood was sampled a median 149 days after lesion detection, interquartile range about 90 to 200 days. Study-level points and caveats: CIN3+ cases had significantly higher TCR richness than controls; evenness did not differ.

The origin of this receptor is a woman between 18 and 70 years old with a cervical HPV16 infection that either progressed to CIN3+ or cleared (not recorded which). Sequencing was done on a sample of blood buffy coat. This chain links TRBV7-9 with TRBJ1-2; D gene ambiguous. The CDR3 is CASSLFPGGHYGYTF. The CDR3 bases that were read are TGTGCCAGCAGCTTATTTCCAGGCGGGCACTATGGC. Looking up the rest from reference TRBV7-9 and TRBJ1-2 gives the full variable domain: DTGVSQNPRHKITKRGQNVTFRCDPISEHNRLYWYRQTLGQGPEFLTYFQNEAQLEKSRLLSDRFSAERPKGSFSTLEIQRTEQGDSAMYLCASSLFPGGHYGYTFGSGTRLTVV.